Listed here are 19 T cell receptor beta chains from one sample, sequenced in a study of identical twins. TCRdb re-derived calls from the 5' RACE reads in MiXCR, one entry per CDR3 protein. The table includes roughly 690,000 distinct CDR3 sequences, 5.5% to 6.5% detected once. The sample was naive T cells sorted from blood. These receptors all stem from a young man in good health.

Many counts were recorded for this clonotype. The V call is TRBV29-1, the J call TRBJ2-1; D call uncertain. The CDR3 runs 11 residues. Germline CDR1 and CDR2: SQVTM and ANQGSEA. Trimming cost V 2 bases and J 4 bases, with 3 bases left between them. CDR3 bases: TGCAGCGTTGAAAGGTACAATGAGCAGTTCTTC. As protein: CSVERYNEQFF.

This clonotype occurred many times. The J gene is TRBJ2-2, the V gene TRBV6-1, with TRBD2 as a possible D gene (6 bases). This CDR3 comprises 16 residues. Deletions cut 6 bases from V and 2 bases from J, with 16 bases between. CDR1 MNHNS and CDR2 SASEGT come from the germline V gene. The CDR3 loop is CASSHGVGTNTGELFF. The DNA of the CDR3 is TGTGCCAGCAGCCACGGTGTCGGGACTAACACCGGGGAGCTGTTTTTT.

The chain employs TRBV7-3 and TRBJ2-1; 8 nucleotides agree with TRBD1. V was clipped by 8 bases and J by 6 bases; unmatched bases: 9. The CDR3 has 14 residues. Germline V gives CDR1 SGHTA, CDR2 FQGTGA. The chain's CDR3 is CASGTGQDTNEQFF. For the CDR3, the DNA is TGTGCCAGCGGTACGGGACAGGATACCAATGAGCAGTTCTTC.

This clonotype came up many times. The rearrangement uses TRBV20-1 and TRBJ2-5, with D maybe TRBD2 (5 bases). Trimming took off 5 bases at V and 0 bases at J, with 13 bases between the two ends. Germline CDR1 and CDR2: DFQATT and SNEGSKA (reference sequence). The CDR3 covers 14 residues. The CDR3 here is CSALAPQNQETQYF. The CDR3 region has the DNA TGCAGTGCTCTAGCTCCCCAGAACCAAGAGACCCAGTACTTC.

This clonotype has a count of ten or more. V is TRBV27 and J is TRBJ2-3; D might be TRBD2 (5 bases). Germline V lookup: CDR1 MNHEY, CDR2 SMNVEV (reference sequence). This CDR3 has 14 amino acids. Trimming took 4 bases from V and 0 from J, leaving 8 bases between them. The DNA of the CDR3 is TGTGCCAGCAGTTCCCCGGGGAGCACAGATACGCAGTATTTT. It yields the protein CASSSPGSTDTQYF.

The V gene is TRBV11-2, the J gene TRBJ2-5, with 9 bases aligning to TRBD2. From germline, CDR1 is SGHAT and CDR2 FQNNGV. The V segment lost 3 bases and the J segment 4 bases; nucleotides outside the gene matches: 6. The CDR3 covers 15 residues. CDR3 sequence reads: CASSFAGGPRETQYF. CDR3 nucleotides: TGTGCCAGCAGCTTCGCGGGAGGGCCTCGAGAGACCCAGTACTTC. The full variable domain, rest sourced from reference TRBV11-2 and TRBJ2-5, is EAGVAQSPRYKIIEKRQSVAFWCNPISGHATLYWYQQILGQGPKLLIQFQNNGVVDDSQLPKDRFSAERLKGVDSTLKIQPAKLEDSAVYLCASSFAGGPRETQYFGPGTRLLVL.

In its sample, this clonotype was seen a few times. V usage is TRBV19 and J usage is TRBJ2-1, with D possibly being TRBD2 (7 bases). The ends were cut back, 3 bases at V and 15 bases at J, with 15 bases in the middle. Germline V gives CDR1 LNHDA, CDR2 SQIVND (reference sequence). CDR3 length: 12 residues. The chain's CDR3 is CASSMWEGGWFF. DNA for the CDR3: TGTGCCAGTAGTATGTGGGAGGGGGGCTGGTTCTTC.

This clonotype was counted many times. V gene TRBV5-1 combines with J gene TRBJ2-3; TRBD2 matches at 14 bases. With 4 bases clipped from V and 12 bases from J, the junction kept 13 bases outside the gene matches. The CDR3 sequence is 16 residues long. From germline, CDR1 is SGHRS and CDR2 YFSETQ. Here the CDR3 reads CASSQTSTSGRAYQYF. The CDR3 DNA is TGCGCCAGCAGCCAAACCTCGACTAGCGGGAGGGCATACCAGTATTTT.

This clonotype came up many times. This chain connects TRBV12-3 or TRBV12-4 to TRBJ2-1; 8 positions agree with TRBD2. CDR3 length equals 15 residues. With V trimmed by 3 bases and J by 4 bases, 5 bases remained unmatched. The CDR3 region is CASSLGASGYNEQFF. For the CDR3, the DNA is TGTGCCAGCAGTTTGGGGGCTAGCGGGTACAATGAGCAGTTCTTC.

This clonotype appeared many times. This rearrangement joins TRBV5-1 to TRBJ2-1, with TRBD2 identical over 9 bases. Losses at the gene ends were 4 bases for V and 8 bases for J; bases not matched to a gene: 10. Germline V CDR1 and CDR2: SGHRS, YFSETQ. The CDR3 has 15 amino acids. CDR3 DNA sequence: TGCGCCAGCAGCCAGACCGGGACTAGCAGCGATGAGCAGTTCTTC. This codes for CASSQTGTSSDEQFF.

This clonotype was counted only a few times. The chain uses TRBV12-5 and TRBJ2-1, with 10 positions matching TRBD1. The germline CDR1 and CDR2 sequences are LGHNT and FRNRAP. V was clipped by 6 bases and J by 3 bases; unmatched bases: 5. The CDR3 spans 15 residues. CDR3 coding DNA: TGTGCTAGTGGCCTTTGGACAGGGGGCTACAATGAGCAGTTCTTC. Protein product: CASGLWTGGYNEQFF. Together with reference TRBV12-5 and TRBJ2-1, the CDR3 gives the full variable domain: DARVTQTPRHKVTEMGQEVTMRCQPILGHNTVFWYRQTMMQGLELLAYFRNRAPLDDSGMPKDRFSAEMPDATLATLKIQPSEPRDSAVYFCASGLWTGGYNEQFFGPGTRLTVL.

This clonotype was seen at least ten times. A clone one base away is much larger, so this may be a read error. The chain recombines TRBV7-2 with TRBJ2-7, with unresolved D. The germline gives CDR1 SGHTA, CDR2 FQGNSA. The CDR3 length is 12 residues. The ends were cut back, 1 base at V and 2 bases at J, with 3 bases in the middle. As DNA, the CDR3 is TGTGCCAGCAGCTTAGACCCCTACGAGCAGTACTTC. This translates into CASSLDPYEQYF.

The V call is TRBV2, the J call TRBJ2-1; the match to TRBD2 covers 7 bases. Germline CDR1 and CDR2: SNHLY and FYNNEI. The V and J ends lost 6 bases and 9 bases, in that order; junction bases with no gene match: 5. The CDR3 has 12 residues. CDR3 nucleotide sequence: TGTGCCAGCAGGCAAGGACTAGGTGAGCAGTTCTTC. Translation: CASRQGLGEQFF.

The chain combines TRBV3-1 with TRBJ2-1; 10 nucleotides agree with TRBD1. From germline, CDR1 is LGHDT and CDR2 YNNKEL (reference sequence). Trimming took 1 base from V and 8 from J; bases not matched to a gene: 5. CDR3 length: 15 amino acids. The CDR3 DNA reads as TGTGCCAGCAGCCAAGGGACAGGGGGGCGGGATGAGCAGTTCTTC. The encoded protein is CASSQGTGGRDEQFF.

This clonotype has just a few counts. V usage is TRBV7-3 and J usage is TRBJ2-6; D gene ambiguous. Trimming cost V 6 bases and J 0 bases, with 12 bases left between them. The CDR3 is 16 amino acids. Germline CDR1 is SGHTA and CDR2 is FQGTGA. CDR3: CASRDVRDSGANVLTF. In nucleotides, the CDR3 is TGTGCCAGCAGGGATGTCAGAGACTCTGGGGCCAACGTCCTGACTTTC.

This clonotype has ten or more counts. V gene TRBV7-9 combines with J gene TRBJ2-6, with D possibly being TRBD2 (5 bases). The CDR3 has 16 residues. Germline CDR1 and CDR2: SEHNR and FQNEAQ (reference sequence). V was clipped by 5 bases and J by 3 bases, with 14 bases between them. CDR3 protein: CASSLIVGSGANVLTF. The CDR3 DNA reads TGTGCCAGCAGCCTCATCGTTGGGAGTGGGGCCAACGTCCTGACTTTC.

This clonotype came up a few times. The CDR3 loop is CASSPVLRQDSNQPQHF. DNA of the CDR3: TGTGCCAGCAGCCCTGTACTCAGACAGGATAGCAATCAGCCCCAGCATTTT. This chain uses TRBV27 with TRBJ1-5; possible D gene TRBD1, 6 bases. The CDR3 is made up of 17 amino acids. Trimming left V 6 bases short and J 0 bases short, with 18 bases between. In germline, CDR1 is MNHEY, CDR2 SMNVEV (reference sequence).

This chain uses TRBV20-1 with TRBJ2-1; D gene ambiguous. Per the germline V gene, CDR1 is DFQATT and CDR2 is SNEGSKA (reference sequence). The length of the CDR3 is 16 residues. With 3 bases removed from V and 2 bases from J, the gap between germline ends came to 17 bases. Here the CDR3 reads CSARLLAVSTYNEQFF. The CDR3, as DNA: TGCAGTGCTAGGCTACTCGCGGTGTCGACCTACAATGAGCAGTTCTTC.

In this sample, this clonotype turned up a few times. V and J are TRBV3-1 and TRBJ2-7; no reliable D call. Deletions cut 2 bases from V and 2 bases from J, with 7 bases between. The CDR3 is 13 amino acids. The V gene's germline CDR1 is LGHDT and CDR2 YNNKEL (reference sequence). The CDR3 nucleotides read TGTGCCAGCAGCCAAAGTGGGCCCTACGAGCAGTACTTC. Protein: CASSQSGPYEQYF.